This entry features one T cell receptor (beta chain) sequence. Its specificity is unknown. The CDR3 spans 15 residues. Germline CDR1 reads SGHTA; CDR2 reads FQGNSA. After removal of 4 bases from V and 3 bases from J, the junction contained 5 bases not matched to a gene. The data stem from a study of CD8+ T cells in alopecia areata. Study details: Tofacitinib administration to treated patients was oral, at 5 to 10 mg twice daily. Study-wide points: Normal scalp showed lower clonality than lesional scalp, especially alopecia totalis/universalis. Among the cells sequenced in scalp samples are also the resident alphabeta T cells of normal skin.

Sequencing templates came from extracted RNA that was reverse transcribed into cDNA. Data came from immunoSEQ multiplex PCR; TCRdb stores just in-frame clones and leaves some out. The sample yields over 120,000 clones, under 60% seen once. The sequences come from CD4+ T cells sorted from blood, collected at week 0. The chain links TRBV7-2 to TRBJ2-7, with 11 bases matching TRBD2. The sequence came from a human donor with alopecia areata. The CDR3 DNA follows: TGTGCCAGCAGCTGGACTAGCGGGCCCGGCTACGAGCAGTACTTC. Translated, it gives CASSWTSGPGYEQYF.